The following is a TCR beta chain sequence with its context. What it binds is unknown. Running of the v3.0 immunoSEQ assay took place at survey level. Per-sample TRB depth target: about 35,000-55,000 T-cell genomes. Clones were sequenced by immunoSEQ multiplex PCR, and TCRdb holds only the in-frame ones, with some missing. The sample consists of some 25,000 clones, over 70% of them appearing once. The V gene's germline CDR1 is SGHNT and CDR2 YYREEE (reference sequence). V lost 4 bases and J lost 2; bases outside the gene matches: 4. CDR3 length: 14 residues. These data belong to a study of long-term antiretroviral therapy in people with HIV. Study outcomes and limitations: Comparison with controls showed narrower CDR3 length ranges in HIV repertoires.

Every one of the participants with HIV received treatment in the United States. Sequenced material: unsorted PBMCs, taken around 4.1 years after starting antiretroviral therapy. V usage is TRBV5-4 and J usage is TRBJ2-5; 8 nucleotides match TRBD1. The receptor comes from a man in his thirties or forties with HIV. The CDR3 reads CASSADRGQETQYF. CDR3 in DNA: TGTGCCAGCAGCGCAGACAGGGGTCAAGAGACCCAGTACTTC.